The 29 T cell receptor beta chains presented below share a single source sample, sequenced in a study of identical twins. One entry per CDR3 protein results from TCRdb running MiXCR on the 5' RACE reads. The sample records just over 500,000 distinct CDR3 sequences, under 25% being singletons. This sample was shared with a second study, whose subject was T cells expressing NK-cell markers.

The specimen was CD4+ T cells sorted from blood. The receptors originated from a young woman in good health.

This clonotype appeared a few times. The V gene is TRBV20-1, the J gene TRBJ2-7, with D uncertain. Germline V CDR1 and CDR2: DFQATT, SNEGSKA (reference sequence). The CDR3 contains 13 residues. V lost 6 bases and J 2 bases, leaving 14 bases between the germline ends. The CDR3 here is CSATEFTAYEQYF. CDR3 DNA: TGCAGTGCCACCGAGTTTACAGCCTACGAGCAGTACTTC.

This clonotype was found many times. J is TRBJ2-1 and V is TRBV4-3; a possible D gene is TRBD2 (5 bases). The CDR3 is made up of 14 amino acids. The V gene's germline CDR1 is LGHNA and CDR2 YSLEER. Trimming removed 4 bases from V and 1 base from J, with 8 bases in between. The CDR3 loop is CASSRGPSYNEQFF. The CDR3 nucleotides are TGCGCCAGCAGCCGAGGGCCGTCCTACAATGAGCAGTTCTTC.

This clonotype was observed a handful of times. The chain employs TRBV5-1 and TRBJ2-7, with D perhaps TRBD1 (6 bases). The germline CDR1 and CDR2 sequences are SGHRS and YFSETQ. V dropped 4 bases and J dropped 1 base, with 9 bases sitting between them. The length of the CDR3 is 13 residues. This CDR3 reads CASSRTESYEQYF. In DNA form, the CDR3 reads TGCGCCAGCAGCCGGACAGAATCCTACGAGCAGTACTTC. The whole variable domain, filled in from reference TRBV5-1 and TRBJ2-7, reads KAGVTQTPRYLIKTRGQQVTLSCSPISGHRSVSWYQQTPGQGLQFLFEYFSETQRNKGNFPGRFSGRQFSNSRSEMNVSTLELGDSALYLCASSRTESYEQYFGPGTRLTVT.

This clonotype was picked up a small number of times. The genes are TRBV6-2 or TRBV6-3 and TRBJ1-1; the D gene is possibly TRBD1 (6 bases). Trimming removed 1 base at V and 1 base at J, with 10 bases between. Looked up from germline, CDR1 is MNHEY and CDR2 is SVGEGT. The CDR3 spans 15 residues. CDR3 in DNA: TGTGCCAGCAGTTACTTAGGACAGCGGAACACTGAAGCTTTCTTT. Amino acid sequence: CASSYLGQRNTEAFF.

CDR3 DNA sequence: TGTGCCAGCAGCCGGGACGTAAGCTCCTACAATGAGCAGTTCTTC. Amino acid sequence: CASSRDVSSYNEQFF. The chain links TRBV2 to TRBJ2-1; D might be TRBD1 or TRBD2, each matching 5 bases. V dropped 6 bases and J dropped 0 bases, with 12 bases sitting between them. Germline V gene sequence: CDR1 SNHLY, CDR2 FYNNEI. There are 15 residues in the CDR3.

This chain joins TRBV29-1 and TRBJ2-1; D may be TRBD2 (5 bases). Germline CDR1 SQVTM, CDR2 ANQGSEA. This CDR3 contains 12 residues. Between the trimmed V and J ends, which lost 5 bases and 8 bases, there was a span of 13 bases. CDR3 nucleotide sequence: TGCAGCGTTAAGGACGGGCGGGATGAGCAGTTCTTC. Translation: CSVKDGRDEQFF.

The V and J genes are TRBV2 and TRBJ2-4; possibly TRBD1 for D (5 bases). V lost 4 bases, J lost 5 bases, and 15 bases lay in between. The CDR3 length is 15 residues. CDR1 SNHLY and CDR2 FYNNEI come from the germline V gene. For the CDR3, the DNA is TGTGCCAGCAGTGGGGATGGCAGGGTGCAAAACATTCAGTACTTC. Its translation is CASSGDGRVQNIQYF.

This clonotype has ten or more counts. The chain has TRBV9 and TRBJ2-3; 7 nucleotides match TRBD2. The J segment lost 7 bases and the V segment lost 0 bases, leaving 11 bases of the junction unmatched. The CDR3 is made up of 16 amino acids. CDR1 is SGDLS and CDR2 is YYNGEE in the germline V gene. The CDR3: CASSVVAGAGVYTQYF. The DNA for the CDR3 is TGTGCCAGCAGCGTAGTCGCCGGGGCGGGGGTTTATACGCAGTATTTT. The full variable domain, completed using reference TRBV9 and TRBJ2-3, is DSGVTQTPKHLITATGQRVTLRCSPRSGDLSVYWYQQSLDQGLQFLIQYYNGEERAKGNILERFSAQQFPDLHSELNLSSLELGDSALYFCASSVVAGAGVYTQYFGPGTRLTVL.

The rearrangement uses TRBV6-1 and TRBJ2-1; no clear D gene. The V end was cut by 4 bases, the J end by 6 bases, with 16 bases between. The length of the CDR3 is 15 residues. CDR1 MNHNS and CDR2 SASEGT come from the germline V gene. The CDR3, as DNA: TGTGCCAGCAGTGTTATGCTGGGCTCGGGCAATGAGCAGTTCTTC. It codes for CASSVMLGSGNEQFF.

The chain is built from TRBV11-2 and TRBJ2-1, with TRBD2 identical over 11 bases. The CDR3 consists of 15 residues. The trim removed 1 base at V and 8 bases at J, leaving 4 bases unmatched. Germline loops: CDR1 SGHAT, CDR2 FQNNGV. This CDR3 reads CASSLVVAGGYEQFF. In DNA form, the CDR3 reads TGTGCCAGCAGCTTAGTGGTAGCGGGAGGGTATGAGCAGTTCTTC. The full variable domain, in which reference TRBV11-2 and TRBJ2-1 provide the parts outside the CDR3, is EAGVAQSPRYKIIEKRQSVAFWCNPISGHATLYWYQQILGQGPKLLIQFQNNGVVDDSQLPKDRFSAERLKGVDSTLKIQPAKLEDSAVYLCASSLVVAGGYEQFFGPGTRLTVL.

V and J are TRBV20-1 and TRBJ2-7; 7 positions match TRBD1. There are 14 residues in the CDR3. Looked up from germline, CDR1 is DFQATT and CDR2 is SNEGSKA (reference sequence). The trim removed 1 base at V and 5 bases at J, leaving 8 bases unmatched. The CDR3: CSARADRAVDEQYF. DNA for the CDR3: TGCAGTGCTAGAGCCGACAGGGCGGTCGACGAGCAGTACTTC.

This clonotype has ten or more counts. The chain joins TRBV12-3 or TRBV12-4 to TRBJ2-1; D is ambiguous. With 5 bases removed from V and 8 bases from J, the gap between germline ends came to 16 bases. The CDR3 extends over 14 amino acids. The CDR3 nucleotides read TGTGCCAGCAGTCCAAGACGGCCTTTCGATGAGCAGTTCTTC. Translation: CASSPRRPFDEQFF.

This clonotype was found a few times. This chain connects TRBV12-3 or TRBV12-4 to TRBJ1-2, with D perhaps TRBD1 (6 bases). The CDR3 spans 14 residues. Trimming took off 7 bases at V and 3 bases at J, with 15 bases between the two ends. CDR3 DNA sequence: TGTGCCAGCACCACAGGGTTCAGGTACTATGGCTACACCTTC. It translates to CASTTGFRYYGYTF.

This clonotype was counted a few times. The chain employs TRBV29-1 and TRBJ1-2; D perhaps matches TRBD1 (5 bases). Per the germline V gene, CDR1 is SQVTM and CDR2 is ANQGSEA. This CDR3 contains 13 residues. Trimming shortened V by 6 bases and J by 7 bases, and 18 bases separated the two germline ends. CDR3 sequence (DNA): TGCAGCGTCGCCGGGACGGCCCACGGTGGCTACACCTTC. Protein product: CSVAGTAHGGYTF.

The chain joins TRBV20-1 to TRBJ2-3; 7 nucleotides match TRBD2. The V segment lost 4 bases and the J segment 0 bases; nucleotides outside the gene matches: 16. Germline assignment: CDR1 DFQATT and CDR2 SNEGSKA (reference sequence). The CDR3 is 18 amino acids. CDR3 bases: TGCAGTGCTATTCCGCTTCGGGGGGTGGTGTGGAGCACAGATACGCAGTATTTT. Translation gives CSAIPLRGVVWSTDTQYF.

This clonotype came up many times. The chain carries TRBV20-1 and TRBJ1-6, with D possibly TRBD1 on 6 matching bases. The CDR3 loop spans 12 amino acids. Germline lookup yields CDR1 DFQATT and CDR2 SNEGSKA (reference sequence). V was cut by 4 bases and J by 10 bases, with 11 bases left in between. Here the CDR3 reads CSAKDSVSPLHF. The CDR3 DNA is TGCAGTGCTAAGGACAGCGTATCACCCCTCCACTTT.

In its sample, this clonotype was seen once. The chain carries TRBV12-3 or TRBV12-4 and TRBJ2-7, with 9 bases aligning to TRBD1. The CDR3 is 14 amino acids. J was trimmed by 5 bases and V by 2 bases; bases with no gene match: 4. CDR3 region: CASSLRGQGNEQYF. In DNA form, the CDR3 reads TGTGCCAGCAGTTTAAGAGGACAGGGGAACGAGCAGTACTTC.

Concerning this clonotype: The junction departs from germline at one end; a sequencing error may be responsible. The V and J genes are TRBV7-7 and TRBJ2-2; D is perhaps TRBD1 (6 bases). The germline V gene has CDR1 SSHAT and CDR2 FNYEAQ (reference sequence). This CDR3 is built from 15 residues. The CDR3 DNA is TGTGCTAGCAGCCCGACCAGGGGTAACACCGGGGAGCTGTTTTTT. Protein: CASSPTRGNTGELFF.

This clonotype has ten or more counts. The rearrangement joins TRBV6-1 to TRBJ1-5, with D unclear. V gave up 6 bases and J gave up 3 bases, with 9 bases separating them. The germline gives CDR1 MNHNS, CDR2 SASEGT. The CDR3 sequence is 13 residues long. The CDR3 loop is CASRTGVNQPQHF. In nucleotides, the CDR3 is TGTGCCAGCAGGACCGGGGTCAATCAGCCCCAGCATTTT.

This clonotype was picked up a small number of times. This sequence joins TRBV5-1 and TRBJ2-2; D is possibly TRBD1 (5 bases). The length of the CDR3 is 16 residues. The V gene's germline CDR1 is SGHRS and CDR2 YFSETQ. The germline V and J ends were trimmed by 0 bases and 2 bases, with 11 bases remaining between them. CDR3 region: CASSLEGLGNTGELFF. Here the CDR3 DNA reads TGCGCCAGCAGCTTGGAGGGGTTGGGAAACACCGGGGAGCTGTTTTTT.

This clonotype was observed many times. This rearrangement joins TRBV6-5 to TRBJ1-1; D is uncertain. The V end lost 2 bases, the J end lost 1 base, and 5 bases lay between the germline ends. The CDR3 runs to 13 residues. The V gene's germline CDR1 is MNHEY and CDR2 SVGAGI. CDR3 DNA: TGTGCCAGCAGTTACCGGAGGAACACTGAAGCTTTCTTT. Translated, it gives CASSYRRNTEAFF.

The genes are TRBV12-3 or TRBV12-4 and TRBJ2-2; unclear D gene. There are 17 residues in the CDR3. V lost 2 bases and J 5 bases, leaving 18 bases between the germline ends. The CDR3 DNA sequence: TGTGCCAGCAGTTTAAGATCCCCAGCACCTGGGACCGGGGAGCTGTTTTTT. It codes for CASSLRSPAPGTGELFF.

This clonotype was found a few times. The chain links TRBV21-1 to TRBJ2-1; TRBD2, as called in the table, went unchecked against the DNA. TRBV21-1 is an annotated pseudogene. This CDR3 is built from 15 residues. CDR3 bases: TGTGCCAGTCGGGTAGCGGGCTCTTCCTACAATGAGCAGTTCTTC. It translates to CASRVAGSSYNEQFF.

This clonotype was found many times. The rearrangement joins TRBV12-3 or TRBV12-4 to TRBJ2-6, with D perhaps matching TRBD1 (6 bases). The CDR3 spans 16 residues. V lost 7 bases, J lost 8 bases, and 21 bases lay in between. CDR3 DNA: TGTGCCAGCACCGGGACATCGGGCTCGCGGACCAACGTCCTGACTTTC. This encodes CASTGTSGSRTNVLTF.

There are a few counts of this clonotype. V gene TRBV6-1 combines with J gene TRBJ2-5, with 8 bases matching TRBD2. This CDR3 comprises 14 residues. Looked up from germline, CDR1 is MNHNS and CDR2 is SASEGT. Trimming took 9 bases from V and 2 from J; bases not matched to a gene: 8. The CDR3 DNA is TGTGCCAGTGCTCTAGCGGGTCCACAAGAGACCCAGTACTTC. Translated, it gives CASALAGPQETQYF.

This clonotype was recorded a few times. The V call is TRBV7-2, the J call TRBJ1-4; the D is unclear. The germline gives CDR1 SGHTA, CDR2 FQGNSA. CDR3 length: 14 amino acids. Trimming shortened V by 5 bases and J by 8 bases, and 15 bases separated the two germline ends. DNA for the CDR3: TGTGCCAGCAGCAACGGGTCCCCTCAAGAAAAACTGTTTTTT. This translates into CASSNGSPQEKLFF.

The rearrangement joins TRBV7-2 to TRBJ2-5; possible D gene TRBD1, 5 bases. The CDR3 length is 14 residues. CDR1 and CDR2 (germline): SGHTA, FQGNSA. V dropped 5 bases and J dropped 5 bases, with 15 bases sitting between them. CDR3 bases: TGTGCCAGCAGCCTACCCGGACATGGGGAGACCCAGTACTTC. Translation gives CASSLPGHGETQYF.

The chain recombines TRBV11-2 with TRBJ2-1; D not resolved. CDR3 length: 16 amino acids. Germline V lookup: CDR1 SGHAT, CDR2 FQNNGV. The V gene lost 0 bases and the J gene lost 4 bases, with 13 bases spanning the gap. The CDR3 protein is CASSLDLGLRYNEQFF. The CDR3 bases are TGTGCCAGCAGCTTAGATCTGGGGTTAAGATACAATGAGCAGTTCTTC.

This clonotype appeared many times. The J gene is TRBJ2-7, the V gene TRBV20-1; no clear D gene. CDR1 is DFQATT, CDR2 SNEGSKA, per germline (reference sequence). This CDR3 is 13 amino acids long. The V gene lost 2 bases and the J gene lost 2 bases, with 10 bases spanning the gap. CDR3 DNA sequence: TGCAGTGCTAGAAGCCCCTCTACCTACGAGCAGTACTTC. Amino acid sequence: CSARSPSTYEQYF.